The following is a T cell receptor beta chain sequence with its context. This clonotype was seen at least ten times. No antigen is known for it. Base qualities are not recorded, but no much larger clone differs from it by a single base. The data belong to a study of human T cells and chemical hapten exposure (dated by TCRdb to the early 2020s). About the investigation overall: For sensitization, 2% DPC in acetone was applied to a roughly 2 cm by roughly 2 cm area of upper inner arm skin. Patients additionally received weekly therapeutic DPC doses to the scalp throughout the roughly 25-week study period. Patch testing was performed on the upper back with Finn chambers containing 0.01% DPC, and the patch tests were scored after 6 days according to International Contact Dermatitis Research Group standards. The patient cohort, mostly female, included alopecia areata with under or over 50% scalp involvement, alopecia totalis and alopecia universalis. The libraries were sequenced as a pool, and the TCR yield per sample differed mostly because of small variations in library volumes within the pool. This study followed changes in the peripheral blood TCR repertoire in vivo during primary and secondary sensitization of alopecia patients to the hapten diphenylcyclopropenone (DPC). Patient blood was sampled pre-sensitization (week 0) and at 2, 6 and about 24 weeks after DPC sensitization. Roughly 30 alopecia patients provided blood for TCR sequencing at one to four time points (pre-sensitization, 2, 6 and 24 weeks).

The full study reports these points: Compared with pre-sensitization or healthy control sets, expanded TCRs formed significantly more large CDR3 similarity clusters, which is consistent with antigen-driven responses. Because all patients had alopecia, a presumed autoimmune disease, the immune response of the patients might differ from that of healthy individuals. A positive correlation was found between the number of PT1 expanded TCRs and patch test score, with significance reached at thresholds 8, 16 and 32 but not 4. After repeated subsampling, changes were observed in the strength of the expansion versus patch-test correlation and in the threshold at which the correlation became significant. No change with DPC sensitization was found in the number of TCRs above 1 in 1000 frequency, and no evidence of global repertoire structure alterations was found.

The intended sense of this specimen's time point label: patch test 1, 2 weeks after DPC sensitization. The label giving this sample's treatment or condition can be read as: therapeutic diphenylcyclopropenone sensitization with weekly scalp DPC. At every patch-test visit, the blood draw took place before the patch test was put on. Patients were eligible if aged 18 to 70, diagnosed with alopecia and judged suitable for DPC therapy, and pregnant patients were excluded. Total RNA was isolated from unfractionated whole blood collected in Tempus Blood RNA tubes. The library was built by means of RACE. The sample was run on a NextSeq 500. During library preparation, unique molecular identifiers were attached to individual cDNA molecules so that TCRs could be counted quantitatively and reproducibly. Both TCR alpha and TCR beta chains were sequenced from each blood RNA sample. The paper's data handling went like this. The median number of TCRs per sample was approximately 93,000, ranging from roughly 23,224 to 690,600. V, J and CDR3 annotation of the TCR reads was performed with the Decombinator software suite. For the PS versus PT1 abundance plots, all samples were subsampled to the same number of TCRs (28,000). Expanded TCRs were defined as absent before sensitization and observed at least eight times at the 2-week time point. The raw public reads went through TCRdb reprocessing: fastp at Q25, MiXCR clone calling, in-frame beta chains kept. Rows are unified per CDR3 protein, each entry keeping the most common DNA and genes. TCRdb, not the authors, supplied the V and J calls. This sample gives around 76,000 distinct CDR3 sequences in total; over 9.5% of them show up just once. Together, the top ten hold roughly 3.6% of the sample.

Material: whole blood, obtained in connection with sensitization to the hapten diphenylcyclopropenone (DPC). The TCR sequence derives from a woman aged 55-69 years with alopecia areata. Some clones in this sample may be carry-over from other donors' samples.

The sequence in DNA is TGCAGTGCTAGTACGATAATTGGGGGCAGCGAGCAGTACTTC. Its protein reads: CSASTIIGGSEQYF. The V and J genes are TRBV20-1 and TRBJ2-7; TRBD1 is a weak D gene call, 6 bases matching. V is clipped by 3 bases and J by 6 bases, and the sequence between their germline boundaries is 18 bases long. Taken from cysteine to phenylalanine, the CDR3 has 14 residues. The sequence is cut down to CDR3 DNA, 42 bases in frame from base 1. As encoded in the germline V gene (reference sequence), CDR1 is DFQATT while CDR2 is SNEGSKA.